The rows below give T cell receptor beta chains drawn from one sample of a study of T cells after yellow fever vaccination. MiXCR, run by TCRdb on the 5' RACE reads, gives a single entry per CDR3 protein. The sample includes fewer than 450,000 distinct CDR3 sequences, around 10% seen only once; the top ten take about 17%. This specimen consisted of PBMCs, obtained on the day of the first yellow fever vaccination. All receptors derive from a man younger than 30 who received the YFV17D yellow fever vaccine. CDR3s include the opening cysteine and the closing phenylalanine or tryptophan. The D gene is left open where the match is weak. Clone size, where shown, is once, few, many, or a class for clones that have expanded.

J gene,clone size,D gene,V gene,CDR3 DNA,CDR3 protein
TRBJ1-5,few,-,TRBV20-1,TGCAGTGCTCATACCGACGGGGGGAAGTATAGCAATCAGCCCCAGCATTTT,CSAHTDGGKYSNQPQHF
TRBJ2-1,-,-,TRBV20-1,TGCAGTGCTGAGGAGGGGGCTAGCTACAATGAGCAGTTCTTC,CSAEEGASYNEQFF
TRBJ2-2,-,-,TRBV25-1,TGTGCCAGCACCTATACCGGGGAGCTGTTTTTT,CASTYTGELFF
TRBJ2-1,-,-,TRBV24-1,TGTGCCACCAGTGATTCCCCTAGCTCCTACAATGAGCAGTTCTTC,CATSDSPSSYNEQFF
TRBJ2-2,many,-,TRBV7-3,TGTGCCAGCAGCTTATTCACAGAGCTCAAAGGGGTGAACACCGGGGAGCTGTTTTTT,CASSLFTELKGVNTGELFF
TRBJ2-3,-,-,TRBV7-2,TGTGCCAGCAGCTACAGGGAAAGCACAGATTCGCAGTATTTT,CASSYRESTDSQYF
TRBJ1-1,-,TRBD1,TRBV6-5,TGTGCCAGCAGTTACAACAGGGGAGCTGAAGCTTTCTTT,CASSYNRGAEAFF
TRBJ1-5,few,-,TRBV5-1,TGCGCCAGCAGCCCCGGGGGGGGACGCAATCAGCCCCAGCATTTT,CASSPGGGRNQPQHF
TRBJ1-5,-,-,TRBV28,TGTGCCAGCACCAACCAACCGGGTAAGGGGTATAGCAATCAGCCCCAGCATTTT,CASTNQPGKGYSNQPQHF
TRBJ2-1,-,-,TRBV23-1,TGCGCCAGCAGTAACACTACAGGAATCTTAACCCGCTCCTACAATGAGCAGTTCTTC,CASSNTTGILTRSYNEQFF
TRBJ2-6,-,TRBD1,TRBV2,TGTGCCAGTCGACAGGGGACCGGGGCCAACGTCCTGACTTTC,CASRQGTGANVLTF
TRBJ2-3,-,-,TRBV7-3,TGTGCCAGCAGCCCCGATGCGGCGACAGATACGCAGTATTTT,CASSPDAATDTQYF
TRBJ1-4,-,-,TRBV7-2,TGTGCCAGCAGCTTAGGAGGGTTAGGTAATGAAAAACTGTTTTTT,CASSLGGLGNEKLFF
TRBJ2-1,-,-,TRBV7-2,TGTGCCAGCAGCATCAGATCCCAGGGGTTGGCACAGCAGTTCTTC,CASSIRSQGLAQQFF
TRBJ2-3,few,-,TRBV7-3,TGTGCCAGCAGCTCCCGGGCGCCTACTGATACGCAGTATTTT,CASSSRAPTDTQYF
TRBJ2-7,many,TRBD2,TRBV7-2,TGTGCCAGCAGCCCATACGGGGGGGCTTACGAGCAGTACTTC,CASSPYGGAYEQYF
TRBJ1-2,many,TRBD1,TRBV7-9,TGTGCCAGCAGCTTACATAAGACAGGGATGGGCCGCGGCTACACCTTC,CASSLHKTGMGRGYTF
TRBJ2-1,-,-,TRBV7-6,TGTGCCAGCAGCTCCCCCGGACTTTACAATGAGCAGTTCTTC,CASSSPGLYNEQFF
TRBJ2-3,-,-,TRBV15,TGTGCCACCAGCAGAAAATCTAAGGGAGTCACAGATACGCAGTATTTT,CATSRKSKGVTDTQYF
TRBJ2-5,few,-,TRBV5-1,TGCGCCAGCACCCTTGGCCTCCGTCGACAAGAGACCCAGTACTTC,CASTLGLRRQETQYF
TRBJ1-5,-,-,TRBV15,TGTGCCACCAGCAGAGATTTTGGTAGCAATCAGCCCCAGCATTTT,CATSRDFGSNQPQHF
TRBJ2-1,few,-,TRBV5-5,TGTGCCAGCAGCCCTTCCGGGCTCTGGCCGGGTAATGAGCAGTTCTTC,CASSPSGLWPGNEQFF
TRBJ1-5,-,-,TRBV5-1,TGCGCCAGCAGCCTCGGCCGGGGGCCCCAGCATTTT,CASSLGRGPQHF
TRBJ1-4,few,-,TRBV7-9,TGTGCCAGCAGCTTTTCACAAAACGGGGAAAAACTGTTTTTT,CASSFSQNGEKLFF
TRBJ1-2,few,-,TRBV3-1,TGTGCCAGCAGCCGTTACGAACAGCTCGGCTACACCTTC,CASSRYEQLGYTF
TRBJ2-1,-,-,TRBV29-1,TGCAGCGGTCTCAGGCCTACGAGCAATGAGCAGTTCTTC,CSGLRPTSNEQFF
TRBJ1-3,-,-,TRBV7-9,TGTGCCAGCAGCTCCCGTGGTAGTATCAACTCTGGAAACACCATATATTTT,CASSSRGSINSGNTIYF
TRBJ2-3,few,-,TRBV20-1,TGCAGTGGGAGAGGGGCTAGCACAGATACGCAGTATTTT,CSGRGASTDTQYF
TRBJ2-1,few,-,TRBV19,TGTGCCAGTAGTATAAGGTGGCCTACCACGACCAGCGAGCAGTTCTTC,CASSIRWPTTTSEQFF
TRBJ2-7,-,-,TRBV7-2,TGTGCCAGCAGCTTAGCAATCCAGGGACCCCACGAGCAGTACTTC,CASSLAIQGPHEQYF
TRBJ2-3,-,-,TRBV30,TGTGCCTGGAGATCTGTATTCACAGATACGCAGTATTTT,CAWRSVFTDTQYF
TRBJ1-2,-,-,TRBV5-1,TGCGCCAGCAGCTTGAACGATAACTATGGCTACACCTTC,CASSLNDNYGYTF
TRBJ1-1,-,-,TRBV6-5,TGTGCCAGCAGTTACTCTCCGGGACAAAACACTGAAGCTTTCTTT,CASSYSPGQNTEAFF
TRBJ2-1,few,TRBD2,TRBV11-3,TGTGCCAGCAGCCCCCGACTAGCCAAGAATGAGCAGTTCTTC,CASSPRLAKNEQFF
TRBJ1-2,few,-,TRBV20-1,TGCAGTGCCATACCTATAGGGTTCTATGGCTACACCTTC,CSAIPIGFYGYTF
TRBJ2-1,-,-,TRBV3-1,TGTGCCAGCAGCCATACGGGTCCCAATGAGCAGTTCTTC,CASSHTGPNEQFF
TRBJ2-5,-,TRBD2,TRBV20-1,TGCAGTGCTAGCCGGAGGACTAGCGGCGAAGAGACCCAGTACTTC,CSASRRTSGEETQYF
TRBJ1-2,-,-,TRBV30,TGTGCCTGGAGTGTACTGGAGACAGCTGGCTACACCTTC,CAWSVLETAGYTF
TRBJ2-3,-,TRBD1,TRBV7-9,TGTGCCACATCCGGGACAGGGGAGTTGCAGTATTTT,CATSGTGELQYF
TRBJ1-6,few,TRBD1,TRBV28,TGTGCCAGCAGTTTAGGTGACAGGGGTAACTCACCCCTCCACTTT,CASSLGDRGNSPLHF
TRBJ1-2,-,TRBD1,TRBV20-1,TGCAGTGCTAGAGGGGTGCAGGGGGCGCGTGGCTACACCTTC,CSARGVQGARGYTF